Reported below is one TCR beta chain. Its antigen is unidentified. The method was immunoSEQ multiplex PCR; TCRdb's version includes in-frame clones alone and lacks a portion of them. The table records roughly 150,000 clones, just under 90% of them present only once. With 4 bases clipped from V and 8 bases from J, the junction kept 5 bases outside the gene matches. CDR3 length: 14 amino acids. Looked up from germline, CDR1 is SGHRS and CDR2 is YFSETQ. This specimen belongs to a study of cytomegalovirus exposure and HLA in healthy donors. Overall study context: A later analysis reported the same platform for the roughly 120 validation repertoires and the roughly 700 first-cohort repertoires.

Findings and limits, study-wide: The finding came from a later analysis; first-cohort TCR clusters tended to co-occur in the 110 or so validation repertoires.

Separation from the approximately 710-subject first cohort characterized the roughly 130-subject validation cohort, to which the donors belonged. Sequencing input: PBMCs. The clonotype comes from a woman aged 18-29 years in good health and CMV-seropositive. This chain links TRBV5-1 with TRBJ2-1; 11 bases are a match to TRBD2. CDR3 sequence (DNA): TGCGCCAGCAGCCGACTAGCGGGAAGCGATGAGCAGTTCTTC. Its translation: CASSRLAGSDEQFF. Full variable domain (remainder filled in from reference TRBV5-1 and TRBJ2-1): KAGVTQTPRYLIKTRGQQVTLSCSPISGHRSVSWYQQTPGQGLQFLFEYFSETQRNKGNFPGRFSGRQFSNSRSEMNVSTLELGDSALYLCASSRLAGSDEQFFGPGTRLTVL.